This T cell receptor (beta chain) was captured by sequencing in a study of control samples from healthy donors and cancer patients. Assay used: immunoSEQ multiplex PCR; TCRdb lists only in-frame clones, some missing. This sample carries tens of thousands of clones, 93% of them seen once, and the ten largest clones take 1.3%. This TCR was sampled from a woman in her thirties or forties with lung cancer. The source material was PBMCs.

CDR3 DNA sequence: TGTGCCAGCAGCCTGGGACAGGGCCTTAATATAGGGACTAATGAAAAACTGTTTTTT. Translated, it gives CASSLGQGLNIGTNEKLFF. The chain combines TRBV7-8 with TRBJ1-4; the match to TRBD1 covers 9 bases. This CDR3 contains 19 residues. Trimming removed 5 bases from V and 2 bases from J; junction bases left unmatched: 15. Germline CDR1 SGHVS, CDR2 FQNEAQ.